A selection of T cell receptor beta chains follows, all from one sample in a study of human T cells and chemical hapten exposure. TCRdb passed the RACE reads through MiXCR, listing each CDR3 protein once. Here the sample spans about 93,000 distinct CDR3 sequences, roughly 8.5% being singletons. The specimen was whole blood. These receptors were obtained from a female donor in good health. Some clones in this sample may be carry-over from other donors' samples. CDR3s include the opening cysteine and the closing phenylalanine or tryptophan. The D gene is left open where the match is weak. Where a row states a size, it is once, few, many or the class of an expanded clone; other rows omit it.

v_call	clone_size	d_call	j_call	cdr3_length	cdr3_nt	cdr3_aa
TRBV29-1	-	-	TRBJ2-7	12	TGCAGCGTTCGATTGGACATCTACGAGCAGTACTTC	CSVRLDIYEQYF
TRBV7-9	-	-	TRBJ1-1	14	TGTGCCAGCAGCTTACGGAGAGGTCAGACTGAAGCTTTCTTT	CASSLRRGQTEAFF
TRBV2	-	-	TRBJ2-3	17	TGTGCCAGCACTGGGGTAGCGCGCGCCTCTAGCACAGATACGCAGTATTTT	CASTGVARASSTDTQYF
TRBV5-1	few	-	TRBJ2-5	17	TGCGCCAGCAGGTCCGGGACAGCTGAAGGCGGGAGCGAGACCCAGTACTTC	CASRSGTAEGGSETQYF
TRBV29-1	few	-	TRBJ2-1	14	TGCAGCGTTGAAGGAGCGAGCTCCTACAATGAGCAGTTCTTC	CSVEGASSYNEQFF
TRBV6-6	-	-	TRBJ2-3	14	TGTGCCAGCAGTTACTCTTTAAGCACAGATACGCAGTATTTT	CASSYSLSTDTQYF
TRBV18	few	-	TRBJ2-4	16	TGTGCCAGCTCACCACGTCTTGAGGAGGCCAAAAACATTCAGTACTTC	CASSPRLEEAKNIQYF
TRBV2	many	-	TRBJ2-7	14	TGTGCCAGCAGTGTGTTGGGGGCAGACTACGAGCAGTACTTC	CASSVLGADYEQYF
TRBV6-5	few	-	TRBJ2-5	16	TGTGCCAGCAGGTCCCGGGACTCAATATGGGAGGAGACCCAGTACTTC	CASRSRDSIWEETQYF
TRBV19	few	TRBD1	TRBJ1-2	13	TGTGCCAGTAGTCCTCCACAGGGGCGAGGCTACACCTTC	CASSPPQGRGYTF
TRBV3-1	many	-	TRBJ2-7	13	TGTGCCAGCAGCCTGGACAGATTCTACGAGCAGTACTTC	CASSLDRFYEQYF
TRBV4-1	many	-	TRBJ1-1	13	TGCGCCAGCAGCCAAGATCAAAGGATTGAAGCTTTCTTT	CASSQDQRIEAFF
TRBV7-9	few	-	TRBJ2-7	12	TGTGCCAGCAGCTCGAGAACCTACGAGCAGTACTTC	CASSSRTYEQYF
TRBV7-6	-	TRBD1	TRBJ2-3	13	TGTGCCAGCAGCCCGGGGACAGCAGATACGCAGTATTTT	CASSPGTADTQYF
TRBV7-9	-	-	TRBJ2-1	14	TGTGCCAGCAGCTTAGGACTCGGCTACAATGAGCAGTTCTTC	CASSLGLGYNEQFF
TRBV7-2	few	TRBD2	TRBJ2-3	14	TGTGCCAGCAGCCGCACTAGCGGGAGAGATACGCAGTATTTT	CASSRTSGRDTQYF
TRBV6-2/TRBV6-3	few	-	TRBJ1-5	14	TGTGCCAGCAGTGCCACGTATAGCAATCAGCCCCAGCATTTT	CASSATYSNQPQHF
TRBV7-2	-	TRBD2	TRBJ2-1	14	TGTGCCAGCAGCTTACAGGCCCTAGCGGGGGGGCAGTTCTTC	CASSLQALAGGQFF
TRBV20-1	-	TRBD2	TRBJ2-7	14	TGCAGTGCGTCCGGGACTAGCGAGGGCTACGAGCAGTACTTC	CSASGTSEGYEQYF
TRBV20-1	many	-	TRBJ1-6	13	TGCAGTGCTAGTCGGGGAGATAATTCACCCCTCCACTTT	CSASRGDNSPLHF
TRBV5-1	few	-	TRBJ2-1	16	TGCGCCAGCAGCTTGTGGGGCGGGAACCCCTACAATGAGCAGTTCTTC	CASSLWGGNPYNEQFF
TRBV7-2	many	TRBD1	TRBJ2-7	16	TGTGCCAGCAGCTACTCGACCGGGACAGCATCCTACGAGCAGTACTTC	CASSYSTGTASYEQYF
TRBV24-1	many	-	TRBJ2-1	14	TGTGCCACCAGTGATTTCACAGGCGGCAATGAGCAGTTCTTC	CATSDFTGGNEQFF
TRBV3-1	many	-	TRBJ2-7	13	TGTGCCAGCAGCCCGGGACCTGACTACGAGCAGTACTTC	CASSPGPDYEQYF
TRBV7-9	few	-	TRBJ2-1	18	TGTGCCAGCAGCTCCACTAGGAGACAGGAACCCTCCTACAATGAGCAGTTCTTC	CASSSTRRQEPSYNEQFF
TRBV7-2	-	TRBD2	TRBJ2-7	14	TGTGCCAGCAGCTTAGAAAGCGGGAGTCGCGAGCAGTACTTC	CASSLESGSREQYF